This TCR beta chain was recorded in a study of shared clonotypes between healthy human individuals. The study's findings and limits: The four-donor shared clonotypes exceeded non-shared clonotypes in generation probability, with non-shared ones scoring lower. It was anticipated that sequencing depth would influence how many clonotypes donors shared. Despite large depth, sorted-subset datasets appeared incompletely sequenced.

In the original workflow: Filtering of immunoSEQ junctional sequences could not match full-length read filtering. Assay used: immunoSEQ multiplex PCR; TCRdb lists only in-frame clones, some missing. That table gives V, J and clone size, and the DNA gave D and trimming. The table shows about 1.9 million clones, with roughly 93% occurring only once. Turning to this clone: Its specificity is unknown.

Selected positively for CCR7 and CD45RO-negative, naive CD8 cells excluded terminally differentiated effector memory CD45RA+ cells. Per the germline V gene, CDR1 is MNHEY and CDR2 is SMNVEV (reference sequence). V was clipped by 6 bases and J by 7 bases; unmatched bases: 4. The CDR3 extends over 13 amino acids. The sample taken for sequencing was naive CD8+ T cells from PBMCs. The V gene is TRBV27, the J gene TRBJ2-7; 12 bases are shared with TRBD1. This clonotype was obtained from a man between 18 and 29 years old in good health. Some clones in this sample may be carry-over from other donors' samples. The CDR3 DNA reads TGTGCCAGCAGGGGACAGGGGGCGCGGGAGCAGTACTTC. Protein: CASRGQGAREQYF.